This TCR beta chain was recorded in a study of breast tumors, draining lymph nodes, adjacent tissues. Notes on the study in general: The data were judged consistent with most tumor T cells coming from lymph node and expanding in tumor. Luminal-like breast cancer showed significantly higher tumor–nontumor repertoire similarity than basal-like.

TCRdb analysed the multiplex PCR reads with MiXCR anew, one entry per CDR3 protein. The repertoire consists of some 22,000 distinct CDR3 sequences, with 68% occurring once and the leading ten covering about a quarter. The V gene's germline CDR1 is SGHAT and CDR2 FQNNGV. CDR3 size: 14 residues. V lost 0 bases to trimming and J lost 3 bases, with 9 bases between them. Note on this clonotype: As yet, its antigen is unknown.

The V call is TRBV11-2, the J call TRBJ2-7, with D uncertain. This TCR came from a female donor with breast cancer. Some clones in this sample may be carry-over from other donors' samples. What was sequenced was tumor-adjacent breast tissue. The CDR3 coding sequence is TGTGCCAGCAGCTTAGACTCCCCCGTCTACGAGCAGTACTTC. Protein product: CASSLDSPVYEQYF.